This T cell receptor beta chain came from a study of blood T cell repertoires in COVID-19. Study details: From the United States, Italy and Spain came samples of acute and convalescent COVID-19. T cells, B-cell-depleted T cells, or PBMCs provided the cDNA or gDNA that served as material.

As originally analysed: Estimated nucleated cell counts came from reference gene primer amplification. Measured with immunoSEQ multiplex PCR; TCRdb has only the in-frame clones, and not every one. From that table come the V and J calls and clone size; the DNA was used to work out D and trimming. The sample has roughly 110,000 clones; approximately 80% are singletons. About this clone: Other DNA sequences in the same sample also yield this CDR3.

Unmatched junction bases numbered 5, after V lost 9 bases and J lost 1 base. The germline V gene encodes CDR1 LNHDA and CDR2 SQIVND (reference sequence). This CDR3 is built from 13 residues. The sequencing sample was made of peripheral blood. This TCR was sampled from an older woman with acute or convalescent COVID-19. The V and J genes are TRBV19 and TRBJ1-1; 7 bases map to TRBD1. CDR3 in amino acids: CASRQGQNTEAFF. The CDR3, as DNA: TGTGCCAGCCGACAGGGACAGAACACTGAAGCTTTCTTT.